These 11 T cell receptor beta chains were sequenced from one sample in a study of T cells after somatic rescue of genetic block. Produced via immunoSEQ multiplex PCR; TCRdb's table is partial and in-frame only. The data hold some 90,000 clones, with 90% observed a single time. Input material: peripheral blood mononuclear cells (PBMCs). The source is a woman aged 18-29 years.

The chain links TRBV11-2 to TRBJ2-2; TRBD2 aligns across 11 bases. V shed 5 bases and J 2 bases; nucleotides not matched to a gene: 4. Germline V gene data show CDR1 as SGHAT and CDR2 as FQNNGV. This CDR3 region has 16 residues. This CDR3 is CASSASGRTNTGELFF. The CDR3 region has the DNA TGTGCCAGCAGCGCTAGCGGGAGGACTAACACCGGGGAGCTGTTTTTT.

The chain links TRBV9 to TRBJ1-1; 11 nucleotides align to TRBD1. The CDR3 totals 16 residues. J lost 2 bases, V lost 4 bases, and 7 bases had no gene match. Per the germline V gene, CDR1 is SGDLS and CDR2 is YYNGEE. CDR3 sequence reads: CASSPRDRGYNTEAFF. The DNA for the CDR3 is TGTGCCAGCAGCCCCCGGGACAGGGGGTACAACACTGAAGCTTTCTTT.

V gene TRBV30 combines with J gene TRBJ2-3, with D unclear. The germline V and J ends were trimmed by 4 bases and 0 bases, with 17 bases remaining between them. This CDR3 is 16 amino acids long. From germline, CDR1 is GTSNPN and CDR2 SVGIG (reference sequence). Here the CDR3 DNA reads TGTGCCTGGATGGGTCCCCAGCGAGCTAGCACAGATACGCAGTATTTT. It specifies CAWMGPQRASTDTQYF.

The chain combines TRBV28 with TRBJ2-4; 15 nucleotides align to TRBD2. Germline assignment: CDR1 MDHEN and CDR2 SYDVKM. J gave up 0 bases and V 4 bases, and 7 bases lay outside the gene matches. The CDR3 consists of 19 residues. The CDR3 nucleotides are TGTGCCAGCAGTTGGACTAGCGGGGGGGCGGTTTTAGCCAAAAACATTCAGTACTTC. Its protein is CASSWTSGGAVLAKNIQYF.

V usage is TRBV28 and J usage is TRBJ1-2; 9 bases match TRBD1. The CDR3 spans 17 residues. Germline loops: CDR1 MDHEN, CDR2 SYDVKM. V lost 1 base to trimming and J lost 3 bases; unmatched junction nucleotides: 9. The CDR3 sequence: CASSLSRRDREDYGYTF. In DNA, the CDR3 is TGTGCCAGCAGTTTATCCCGCCGGGACAGGGAAGACTATGGCTACACCTTC.

This chain links TRBV28 with TRBJ1-5; 9 bases are a match to TRBD1. From germline, CDR1 is MDHEN and CDR2 SYDVKM. This CDR3 is built from 15 residues. V gave up 4 bases and J gave up 5 bases; unmatched junction bases: 6. This CDR3 reads CASSWDREGYQPQHF. The DNA of the CDR3 is TGTGCCAGCAGTTGGGACAGGGAGGGTTATCAGCCCCAGCATTTT.

J is TRBJ1-2 and V is TRBV13; D not certain. Germline CDR1 is PRHDT and CDR2 is FYEKMQ (reference sequence). V lost 0 bases and J lost 0, with 11 bases in between. The CDR3 loop spans 16 amino acids. CDR3: CASSLGGIPTNYGYTF. CDR3 bases: TGTGCCAGCAGCTTAGGAGGAATCCCCACTAACTATGGCTACACCTTC.

The chain employs TRBV11-3 and TRBJ1-1; no definite D call. This CDR3 has 14 amino acids. Germline loops: CDR1 SGHNT, CDR2 YENEEA. Trimming pared 2 bases from V and 8 bases from J, leaving 15 bases between. DNA of the CDR3: TGTGCCAGCAGCTTACTCTCAACGGGGTCCGAAGCTTTCTTT. Its translation is CASSLLSTGSEAFF. Full variable domain (missing parts from reference TRBV11-3 and TRBJ1-1): EAGVVQSPRYKIIEKKQPVAFWCNPISGHNTLYWYLQNLGQGPELLIRYENEEAVDDSQLPKDRFSAERLKGVDSTLKIQPAELGDSAVYLCASSLLSTGSEAFFGQGTRLTVV.

The chain employs TRBV2 and TRBJ2-2; 9 bases match TRBD1. Germline values: CDR1 SNHLY, CDR2 FYNNEI. Trimming at V came to 5 bases and at J to 15 bases, leaving 10 bases not matched to a gene. The CDR3 contains 13 residues. As DNA, the CDR3 is TGTGCCAGCAGTCTCCGGACAGGGGAAATGTTGTTTTTT. Translation: CASSLRTGEMLFF.

The V gene is TRBV11-2, the J gene TRBJ1-5, with 7 bases aligning to TRBD1. CDR3 length: 14 residues. Losses at the gene ends were 0 bases for V and 6 bases for J; bases not matched to a gene: 2. CDR1 SGHAT and CDR2 FQNNGV come from the germline V gene. CDR3 in amino acids: CASSLDYRGQPQHF. CDR3 sequence (DNA): TGTGCCAGCAGCTTAGATTACAGGGGTCAGCCCCAGCATTTT.

The V and J genes are TRBV5-1 and TRBJ2-1; D ambiguous. Germline V gives CDR1 SGHRS, CDR2 YFSETQ. Trimming cost V 4 bases and J 7 bases, with 6 bases left between them. The CDR3 totals 11 residues. The CDR3 is CASSAANEQFF. Here the CDR3 DNA reads TGCGCCAGCAGCGCCGCGAATGAGCAGTTCTTC.